These 25 T cell receptor beta chains were all obtained from the same sample, sequenced in a study of T-cell memory formation after mild COVID-19. TCRdb redid the calling of the 5' RACE reads with MiXCR, one entry per CDR3 protein. This sample yields about 440,000 distinct CDR3 sequences, of which over 15% are seen a single time; roughly 8.4% belongs to the top ten. Sequencing was done on a sample of PBMCs or a T cell subset sorted from them (not recorded which). The receptors were sampled from an adult woman who had mild COVID-19 (a few samples of this study predate the infection). Cell type and time point are not known.

In its sample, this clonotype was seen a few times. This sequence joins TRBV19 and TRBJ2-2; D is tentatively TRBD1 or TRBD2 (5 bases each). The CDR3 extends over 14 amino acids. Germline assignment: CDR1 LNHDA and CDR2 SQIVND (reference sequence). Trimming stripped 6 bases from V and 1 base from J, with 9 bases between. CDR3 DNA: TGTGCCAGTAGGGGGGTCCTGAACACCGGGGAGCTGTTTTTT. As protein: CASRGVLNTGELFF.

In its sample, this clonotype was seen a few times. The chain joins TRBV12-3 or TRBV12-4 to TRBJ2-7, with 8 bases fitting TRBD2. CDR3 size: 16 residues. V was pared by 1 base and J by 2 bases, with 7 bases of the junction left unmatched. The CDR3, as DNA: TGTGCCAGCAGTTTAGGGGGGACTAGACGAACCTACGAGCAGTACTTC. Encoded protein: CASSLGGTRRTYEQYF.

The chain couples TRBV6-6 to TRBJ1-2, with TRBD1 as a possible D gene (5 bases). The V gene's germline CDR1 is MNHNY and CDR2 SVGAGI (reference sequence). This CDR3 comprises 10 residues. Deletions cut 6 bases from V and 8 bases from J, with 7 bases between. The CDR3 sequence: CASRGEGYTF. CDR3 DNA sequence: TGTGCCAGCAGAGGGGAAGGCTACACCTTC.

The chain carries TRBV12-3 or TRBV12-4 and TRBJ1-1; 7 bases agree with TRBD1. The J segment lost 3 bases and the V segment lost 10 bases, leaving 8 bases of the junction unmatched. This CDR3 has 13 residues. The CDR3 sequence is CATLGGGDTEAFF. CDR3 nucleotide sequence: TGTGCCACCTTAGGGGGCGGGGACACTGAAGCTTTCTTT.

V and J are TRBV4-2 and TRBJ1-2; the D gene is possibly TRBD1 (6 bases). The CDR3 spans 15 residues. Trimming cost V 1 base and J 5 bases, with 14 bases left between them. Per germline, CDR1 LGHNA and CDR2 YNFKEQ. CDR3 sequence (DNA): TGTGCCAGCAGCCAAGCGGCGGGGGCGGGATATGGCTACACCTTC. Its protein is CASSQAAGAGYGYTF.

This clonotype appeared a few times. The gene calls are TRBV27 and TRBJ1-3; perhaps TRBD1 as D (6 bases). The CDR3 sequence is 14 residues long. V was shortened by 5 bases and J by 1 base, with 9 bases between the two germline ends. From germline, CDR1 is MNHEY and CDR2 SMNVEV (reference sequence). The CDR3 reads CASSQTGSGNTIYF. Here the CDR3 DNA reads TGTGCCAGCAGTCAGACAGGTTCTGGAAACACCATATATTTT.

CDR3 residues: CASSPSESGYGYTF. Written as DNA, the CDR3 is TGTGCCAGCAGTCCATCTGAGAGCGGCTATGGCTACACCTTC. This chain connects TRBV12-3 or TRBV12-4 to TRBJ1-2; D not resolved. This CDR3 comprises 14 residues. The germline V and J ends were trimmed by 5 bases and 4 bases, with 14 bases remaining between them.

V usage is TRBV11-1 and J usage is TRBJ2-1; 7 bases fit TRBD2. This CDR3 is 17 amino acids long. Germline assignment: CDR1 SGHAT and CDR2 FQDESV (reference sequence). V lost 4 bases, J lost 6 bases, and 15 bases stayed unmatched. The CDR3 nucleotides are TGTGCCAGCAGCTCACCCGGGGAGCGGGGTTTGTTCAATGAGCAGTTCTTC. It encodes CASSSPGERGLFNEQFF.

In this sample, this clonotype turned up a few times. The rearrangement uses TRBV28 and TRBJ2-7, with D uncertain. Germline V gives CDR1 MDHEN, CDR2 SYDVKM. Trimming left V 2 bases short and J 0 bases short, with 8 bases between. The CDR3 contains 14 residues. This chain's CDR3 is CASSLLENSYEQYF. For the CDR3, the DNA is TGTGCCAGCAGTTTACTCGAGAACTCCTACGAGCAGTACTTC.

The chain combines TRBV20-1 with TRBJ2-1, with a weak D call TRBD1 (5 bases). The CDR3 is 18 residues long. Germline CDR1 and CDR2: DFQATT and SNEGSKA (reference sequence). V was trimmed by 1 base and J by 6 bases, leaving 25 bases between them. CDR3 coding DNA: TGCAGTGCTAGAGTGGGAAGGTGGACAAACAGCAACCTCAATGAGCAGTTCTTC. Translating gives CSARVGRWTNSNLNEQFF.

The gene calls are TRBV3-1 and TRBJ1-1; D is unclear. Germline CDR1 reads LGHDT; CDR2 reads YNNKEL (reference sequence). The V and J ends lost 6 bases and 1 base respectively, with 6 bases between them. This CDR3 is built from 12 residues. This CDR3 reads CASRSTNTEAFF. As DNA, the CDR3 is TGTGCCAGCAGGAGTACGAACACTGAAGCTTTCTTT. The complete variable domain, with remaining parts taken from reference TRBV3-1 and TRBJ1-1, reads DTAVSQTPKYLVTQMGNDKSIKCEQNLGHDTMYWYKQDSKKFLKIMFSYNNKELIINETVPNRFSPKSPDKAHLNLHINSLELGDSAVYFCASRSTNTEAFFGQGTRLTVV.

This clonotype was found a few times. The chain is built from TRBV19 and TRBJ2-2; 7 bases agree with TRBD1. This CDR3 has 16 amino acids. The V gene's germline CDR1 is LNHDA and CDR2 SQIVND (reference sequence). Unmatched junction bases numbered 4, after V lost 2 bases and J lost 1 base. The CDR3 DNA reads as TGTGCCAGTAGTATACCGGGACAGCTGAACACCGGGGAGCTGTTTTTT. Its protein is CASSIPGQLNTGELFF.

This clonotype has a handful of counts. J is TRBJ1-6 and V is TRBV5-1, with D possibly being TRBD1 (6 bases). The CDR3 extends over 14 amino acids. Trimming cost V 0 bases and J 6 bases, with 7 bases left between them. Germline-derived CDR1 and CDR2 are SGHRS and YFSETQ. The CDR3 protein is CASSLAGANSPLHF. DNA of the CDR3: TGCGCCAGCAGCTTGGCAGGGGCTAATTCACCCCTCCACTTT.

This clonotype has just a few counts. This chain uses TRBV15 with TRBJ2-7; 8 bases are shared with TRBD2. This CDR3 is built from 17 residues. CDR1 and CDR2 from the germline V gene are LNHNV and YYDKDF (reference sequence). V gave up 0 bases and J gave up 3 bases; unmatched junction bases: 10. CDR3 loop: CATSREFLRGVSYEQYF. CDR3 DNA: TGTGCCACCAGCAGAGAATTCTTGCGGGGGGTGAGCTACGAGCAGTACTTC.

V gene TRBV29-1 combines with J gene TRBJ2-7; 8 nucleotides match TRBD1. The CDR3 covers 14 residues. J was trimmed by 0 bases and V by 5 bases; bases with no gene match: 6. The germline CDR1 and CDR2 sequences are SQVTM and ANQGSEA. The chain's CDR3 is CSVLGQGISYEQYF. In nucleotides, the CDR3 is TGCAGCGTTCTCGGACAGGGAATCTCCTACGAGCAGTACTTC.

The CDR3 is CASSHFLGGLAGAGELFF. The CDR3 DNA reads TGTGCCAGCAGCCATTTCCTGGGGGGTCTAGCGGGAGCCGGGGAGCTGTTTTTT. This chain links TRBV4-2 with TRBJ2-2; 10 nucleotides match TRBD2. The germline gives CDR1 LGHNA, CDR2 YNFKEQ. The CDR3 runs to 18 residues. Trimming took 3 bases from V and 6 from J; bases not matched to a gene: 13.

This rearrangement joins TRBV29-1 to TRBJ2-7; possibly TRBD1 for D (6 bases). Germline-derived CDR1 and CDR2 are SQVTM and ANQGSEA. This CDR3 comprises 13 residues. Trimming took 5 bases from V and 2 from J, leaving 13 bases between them. Written as DNA, the CDR3 is TGCAGCGTTTCCGGGACATCACCCTACGAGCAGTACTTC. Translation: CSVSGTSPYEQYF.

The V gene is TRBV11-3, the J gene TRBJ2-7; 8 bases fit TRBD2. CDR1 is SGHNT and CDR2 is YENEEA in the germline V gene. With V trimmed by 5 bases and J by 4 bases, 10 bases remained unmatched. CDR3 length: 15 amino acids. CDR3 nucleotide sequence: TGTGCCAGCAGCCGGGCGGGGGGCGCGGATTACGAGCAGTACTTC. Translating gives CASSRAGGADYEQYF.

The chain uses TRBV5-5 and TRBJ2-3; 7 bases agree with TRBD1. This CDR3 is 17 amino acids long. The V gene end was trimmed by 4 bases and the J gene end by 0 bases; junction bases not matched to a gene: 11. Germline CDR1 SGHKS, CDR2 YYEKEE (reference sequence). For the CDR3, the DNA is TGTGCCAGCAGCCCGCGGACAGGCAGATCTAGCACAGATACGCAGTATTTT. Translated: CASSPRTGRSSTDTQYF.

This clonotype showed up many times. The chain recombines TRBV7-3 with TRBJ1-1; 7 bases are a match to TRBD1. Unmatched junction bases numbered 7, after V lost 4 bases and J lost 11 bases. This CDR3 has 12 amino acids. CDR1 and CDR2 from the germline V gene are SGHTA and FQGTGA. CDR3: CASSSYRGSAFF. CDR3 DNA: TGTGCCAGCAGCTCTTACAGGGGATCGGCTTTCTTT.

With respect to this clonotype: A single base separates this from a much larger clone, so it may be a read error. The rearrangement links TRBV7-8 to TRBJ2-1; no clear D. The length of the CDR3 is 11 residues. Trimming took off 2 bases at V and 7 bases at J, with 3 bases between the two ends. CDR1 SGHVS and CDR2 FQNEAQ come from the germline V gene. This CDR3 reads CASSLKNEQFF. The CDR3 DNA sequence: TGTGCCAGCAGCTTAAAAAATGAGCAGTTCTTC.

This clonotype has only a few counts. The chain carries TRBV12-3 or TRBV12-4 and TRBJ1-2, with D possibly matching TRBD1 (5 bases). The length of the CDR3 is 15 residues. V lost 6 bases to trimming and J lost 7 bases, with 21 bases between them. Written as DNA, the CDR3 is TGTGCCAGCAGCTCTATCGGGCAGGGAAATTTTGGCTACACCTTC. It encodes CASSSIGQGNFGYTF.

The rearrangement joins TRBV29-1 to TRBJ2-7; D tentatively reads TRBD1 or TRBD2 (5 bases each). Trimming cost V 4 bases and J 7 bases, with 17 bases left between them. This CDR3 is built from 13 residues. Germline V gene sequence: CDR1 SQVTM, CDR2 ANQGSEA. The CDR3 here is CSVAAGTEFEQYF. The DNA for the CDR3 is TGCAGCGTTGCGGCAGGGACGGAATTTGAGCAGTACTTC.

CDR3 in DNA: TGTGCCAGCAGCTTGACAGGGTTCCGAGATACGCAGTATTTT. It specifies CASSLTGFRDTQYF. The chain recombines TRBV5-5 with TRBJ2-3; possible D gene TRBD1, 6 bases. V lost 1 base to trimming and J lost 5 bases, with 11 bases between them. The CDR3 contains 14 residues. CDR1 is SGHKS and CDR2 is YYEKEE in the germline V gene (reference sequence). Together with reference TRBV5-5 and TRBJ2-3, the CDR3 gives the full variable domain: DAGVTQSPTHLIKTRGQQVTLRCSPISGHKSVSWYQQVLGQGPQFIFQYYEKEERGRGNFPDRFSARQFPNYSSELNVNALLLGDSALYLCASSLTGFRDTQYFGPGTRLTVL.

The rearrangement joins TRBV27 to TRBJ2-5, with 7 positions matching TRBD2. Germline-derived CDR1 and CDR2 are MNHEY and SMNVEV (reference sequence). The CDR3 loop spans 15 amino acids. The V gene end was trimmed by 8 bases and the J gene end by 5 bases; junction bases not matched to a gene: 14. The CDR3 region is CASARPGGMVETQYF. As DNA, the CDR3 is TGTGCCAGCGCTCGACCGGGGGGAATGGTTGAGACCCAGTACTTC.